These 27 T cell receptor beta chains originate from one sample sequenced in a study of cytomegalovirus exposure and HLA in healthy donors. With 60 Vbeta and 13 Jbeta primers, the PCR was carried out. The table came from immunoSEQ multiplex PCR; TCRdb's copy has only in-frame clones and leaves some out. The sample records under 150,000 clones, roughly four fifths being singletons. The sample comprised PBMCs. The receptors here all came from a woman in her 30s in good health and CMV-seropositive.

The chain uses TRBV2 and TRBJ2-3, with D perhaps matching TRBD2 (5 bases). V was shortened by 3 bases and J by 5 bases, with 12 bases between the two germline ends. This CDR3 has 14 amino acids. CDR1 is SNHLY, CDR2 FYNNEI, per germline. The CDR3 loop is CASSDGVAGDTQYF. The CDR3 region has the DNA TGTGCCAGCAGTGATGGTGTGGCGGGAGATACGCAGTATTTT.

The chain is built from TRBV4-2 and TRBJ2-7; D is possibly TRBD2 (7 bases). V shed 2 bases and J shed 3 bases, with 17 bases lying between them. The germline gives CDR1 LGHNA, CDR2 YNFKEQ. This CDR3 region has 16 residues. The CDR3 coding sequence is TGTGCCAGCAGCCAACTCCATGGGGAGGGGGGCTACGAGCAGTACTTC. This sequence encodes CASSQLHGEGGYEQYF.

CDR3 protein: CASSQESLAGGTEAFF. CDR3 sequence (DNA): TGCGCCAGCAGCCAAGAGTCGCTTGCCGGCGGGACTGAAGCTTTCTTT. The chain is built from TRBV4-1 and TRBJ1-1; D gene ambiguous. V was cut by 0 bases and J by 5 bases, with 16 bases left in between. Germline lookup yields CDR1 MGHRA and CDR2 YSYEKL. This CDR3 has 16 amino acids.

The gene calls are TRBV2 and TRBJ1-1; the match to TRBD1 covers 9 bases. The CDR3 length is 12 residues. Germline V gene lookup returns CDR1 SNHLY and CDR2 FYNNEI. V gave up 11 bases and J gave up 6 bases; unmatched junction bases: 7. CDR3 sequence: CAGQGLGAEAFF. CDR3 in DNA: TGTGCCGGACAGGGGCTGGGTGCTGAAGCTTTCTTT.

V gene TRBV27 combines with J gene TRBJ2-6; 7 nucleotides agree with TRBD1. Per germline, CDR1 MNHEY and CDR2 SMNVEV (reference sequence). The V segment lost 6 bases and the J segment 0 bases; nucleotides outside the gene matches: 14. There are 19 residues in the CDR3. CDR3 residues: CASRNLTGLPGSGANVLTF. CDR3 sequence (DNA): TGTGCCAGCAGAAATTTGACAGGGCTCCCTGGCTCTGGGGCCAACGTCCTGACTTTC.

J is TRBJ2-7 and V is TRBV6-1; D possibly corresponds to TRBD1 (5 bases). Germline V gene data show CDR1 as MNHNS and CDR2 as SASEGT. V was shortened by 2 bases and J by 6 bases, with 14 bases between the two germline ends. This CDR3 is 14 amino acids long. The CDR3 protein is CASSERVQGLEQYF. For the CDR3, the DNA is TGTGCCAGCAGTGAAAGGGTCCAGGGCCTCGAGCAGTACTTC.

The chain combines TRBV19 with TRBJ2-5; the match to TRBD1 covers 10 bases. Germline CDR1 is LNHDA and CDR2 is SQIVND (reference sequence). The length of the CDR3 is 13 residues. Unmatched junction bases numbered 7, after V lost 11 bases and J lost 4 bases. The CDR3 here is CASRRDRGETQYF. The CDR3 nucleotides are TGTGCCTCCCGCCGGGACAGGGGAGAGACCCAGTACTTC.

The chain employs TRBV29-1 and TRBJ2-1; 9 positions match TRBD1. V was clipped by 8 bases and J by 9 bases; unmatched bases: 11. The CDR3 length is 13 residues. CDR1 and CDR2 (germline): SQVTM, ANQGSEA. This chain's CDR3 is CSIQQGADSEQFF. In nucleotides, the CDR3 is TGCAGCATTCAACAGGGGGCGGATAGTGAGCAGTTCTTC.

CDR3 in amino acids: CASSQGLAEETQYF. The CDR3 region has the DNA TGTGCCAGCAGTCAGGGACTAGCGGAAGAGACCCAGTACTTC. V and J are TRBV11-1 and TRBJ2-5; 11 positions match TRBD2. CDR1 is SGHAT and CDR2 is FQDESV in the germline V gene (reference sequence). The length of the CDR3 is 14 residues. The junction had 3 bases not matched to a gene; V was cut back by 6 bases and J by 3 bases.

The rearrangement uses TRBV5-1 and TRBJ1-1, with 8 bases that match TRBD1. V shed 2 bases, J shed 1 base, and the junction held 1 base outside the gene matches. The CDR3 is 14 amino acids. The germline V gene has CDR1 SGHRS and CDR2 YFSETQ. The CDR3 region has the DNA TGCGCCAGCAGCTTCGACAGGGGGAACACTGAAGCTTTCTTT. It encodes CASSFDRGNTEAFF.

The chain is built from TRBV7-3 and TRBJ1-6; perhaps TRBD1 as D (6 bases). The V gene lost 3 bases and the J gene lost 12 bases, with 12 bases spanning the gap. CDR3 size: 13 residues. Germline CDR1 is SGHTA and CDR2 is FQGTGA. The CDR3 DNA is TGTGCCAGCAGCTTGGGGGGGCTCGGACCCCTCCACTTT. This codes for CASSLGGLGPLHF.

This chain links TRBV11-2 with TRBJ2-3, with D possibly matching TRBD1 (5 bases). Germline loops: CDR1 SGHAT, CDR2 FQNNGV. The V end lost 3 bases, the J end lost 2 bases, and 12 bases lay between the germline ends. The CDR3 length is 15 residues. CDR3 sequence reads: CASSFYVDITDTQYF. DNA of the CDR3: TGTGCCAGCAGCTTTTATGTGGACATCACAGATACGCAGTATTTT.

The chain uses TRBV7-9 and TRBJ1-1; D is undetermined. With 3 bases removed from V and 3 bases from J, the gap between germline ends came to 8 bases. Germline V gene sequence: CDR1 SEHNR, CDR2 FQNEAQ (reference sequence). The CDR3 contains 13 residues. CDR3 nucleotide sequence: TGTGCCAGCAGCTTTTCAGCGGACACTGAAGCTTTCTTT. Protein: CASSFSADTEAFF.

This chain uses TRBV9 with TRBJ2-1; 15 bases are a match to TRBD2. This CDR3 comprises 19 residues. CDR1 SGDLS and CDR2 YYNGEE come from the germline V gene. The V segment lost 0 bases and the J segment 3 bases; nucleotides outside the gene matches: 7. The CDR3 reads CASSVEGLAGGPLYNEQFF. The DNA for the CDR3 is TGTGCCAGCAGCGTAGAAGGACTAGCGGGGGGGCCGCTCTACAATGAGCAGTTCTTC.

This clone was seen a handful of times. This CDR3 is CASSRDRVDEQFF. Here the CDR3 DNA reads TGTGCCAGCAGCCGGGACAGGGTGGATGAGCAGTTCTTC. V and J are TRBV7-2 and TRBJ2-1; 9 positions agree with TRBD1. J lost 8 bases, V lost 5 bases, and 4 bases had no gene match. The CDR3 consists of 13 residues. Germline V CDR1 and CDR2: SGHTA, FQGNSA.

The chain joins TRBV7-8 to TRBJ2-3; 13 bases agree with TRBD2. Per germline, CDR1 SGHVS and CDR2 FQNEAQ. The V gene end was trimmed by 3 bases and the J gene end by 3 bases; junction bases not matched to a gene: 9. The CDR3 loop spans 18 amino acids. The chain's CDR3 is CASSFTSTSGGSTDTQYF. The CDR3 nucleotides read TGTGCCAGCAGCTTTACTTCGACTAGCGGGGGGAGTACAGATACGCAGTATTTT.

The rearrangement links TRBV7-9 to TRBJ2-1, with D tentatively TRBD1 (5 bases). Trimming took 6 bases from V and 9 from J, leaving 12 bases between them. Germline V gene sequence: CDR1 SEHNR, CDR2 FQNEAQ (reference sequence). The CDR3 contains 12 residues. CDR3 sequence: CASRQDGSEQFF. Here the CDR3 DNA reads TGTGCCAGCAGACAGGACGGTAGTGAGCAGTTCTTC.

This chain links TRBV10-3 with TRBJ2-1; D not resolved. Trimming cost V 3 bases and J 6 bases, with 12 bases left between them. This CDR3 contains 14 residues. Germline CDR1 reads ENHRY; CDR2 reads SYGVKD. The CDR3, as DNA: TGTGCCATCAGTGATTTTGTCGGTAGCAATGAGCAGTTCTTC. This gives the protein CAISDFVGSNEQFF.

Only one count was recorded for this clone. The genes are TRBV18 and TRBJ2-7; the D gene is possibly TRBD1 (6 bases). The CDR3 extends over 13 amino acids. The V end lost 0 bases, the J end lost 6 bases, and 9 bases lay between the germline ends. Germline CDR1 is KGHSH and CDR2 is LQKENI. CDR3 DNA: TGTGCCAGCTCACCACCTATGGGGGCCGAGCAGTACTTC. Its protein product is CASSPPMGAEQYF.

This clone was seen a handful of times. The genes are TRBV11-2 and TRBJ1-1; a possible D gene is TRBD1 (6 bases). The V gene lost 2 bases and the J gene lost 1 base, with 11 bases spanning the gap. Germline lookup yields CDR1 SGHAT and CDR2 FQNNGV. This CDR3 contains 15 residues. The CDR3 loop reads CASSLRLQGNTEAFF. The CDR3 nucleotides are TGTGCCAGCAGCTTACGGCTACAGGGGAACACTGAAGCTTTCTTT.

The chain is built from TRBV7-9 and TRBJ2-2; 9 bases are a match to TRBD1. In germline, CDR1 is SEHNR, CDR2 FQNEAQ (reference sequence). The CDR3 extends over 15 amino acids. Trimming took 4 bases from V and 4 from J; bases not matched to a gene: 4. The CDR3 DNA follows: TGTGCCAGCAGCTCGGGACAGGGCCCCACCGGGGAGCTGTTTTTT. Its translation: CASSSGQGPTGELFF.

This chain connects TRBV20-1 to TRBJ1-2; possible D gene TRBD1, 5 bases. The CDR3 loop spans 11 amino acids. The germline V gene encodes CDR1 DFQATT and CDR2 SNEGSKA (reference sequence). V shed 1 base and J shed 8 bases, with 8 bases lying between them. This chain's CDR3 is CSARVGGGYTF. As DNA, the CDR3 is TGCAGTGCTAGAGTGGGGGGGGGCTACACCTTC.

V gene TRBV10-2 combines with J gene TRBJ1-1; 12 positions agree with TRBD1. In germline, CDR1 is WSHSY, CDR2 SAAADI. This CDR3 is 15 amino acids long. With 3 bases clipped from V and 3 bases from J, the junction kept 2 bases outside the gene matches. CDR3 nucleotides: TGCGCCAGCAGTGAAGGGGACAGGGGGCACACTGAAGCTTTCTTT. It specifies CASSEGDRGHTEAFF.

This clone was counted between two and nine times. The V and J genes are TRBV10-3 and TRBJ1-1, with 9 bases matching TRBD1. Germline CDR1 and CDR2: ENHRY and SYGVKD. J gave up 3 bases and V 6 bases, and 5 bases lay outside the gene matches. The CDR3 is 14 amino acids. In DNA form, the CDR3 reads TGTGCCATCAGCGGGACAGGGAAGGACACTGAAGCTTTCTTT. Encoded protein: CAISGTGKDTEAFF.

This clone was recorded only once. This chain connects TRBV7-2 to TRBJ2-5, with 9 bases identical to TRBD2. The V gene's germline CDR1 is SGHTA and CDR2 FQGNSA. CDR3 length: 16 amino acids. V dropped 7 bases and J dropped 1; count of bases not matched to a gene: 10. CDR3 sequence: CASTKQASGAQETQYF. The CDR3 DNA sequence: TGTGCCAGCACCAAACAGGCTAGCGGGGCCCAAGAGACCCAGTACTTC.

The chain recombines TRBV10-3 with TRBJ1-1; possible D gene TRBD1, 6 bases. The germline V and J ends were trimmed by 7 bases and 1 base, with 10 bases remaining between them. Germline V gene sequence: CDR1 ENHRY, CDR2 SYGVKD. The CDR3 spans 13 residues. CDR3 DNA: TGTGCCATCAAGGGGGTGACGAACACTGAAGCTTTCTTT. As protein: CAIKGVTNTEAFF.

This chain joins TRBV5-6 and TRBJ2-1, with TRBD2 identical over 7 bases. Germline CDR1 is SGHDT and CDR2 is YYEEEE. V dropped 2 bases and J dropped 6; count of bases not matched to a gene: 8. This CDR3 comprises 15 residues. CDR3 residues: CASSFFLGGFNEQFF. DNA for the CDR3: TGTGCCAGCAGCTTTTTTTTGGGGGGGTTCAATGAGCAGTTCTTC. The full variable domain, with the rest looked up from reference TRBV5-6 and TRBJ2-1, is DAGVTQSPTHLIKTRGQQVTLRCSPKSGHDTVSWYQQALGQGPQFIFQYYEEEERQRGNFPDRFSGHQFPNYSSELNVNALLLGDSALYLCASSFFLGGFNEQFFGPGTRLTVL.